The TCR beta chain described here comes from a study of blood T cell repertoires in COVID-19. Study in general: Samples taken during acute and convalescent COVID-19 were collected in the United States, Italy and Spain.

With 3 bases removed from V and 4 bases from J, the gap between germline ends came to 7 bases. The germline V gene encodes CDR1 MNHEY and CDR2 SMNVEV (reference sequence). The CDR3 spans 13 residues. The assay was immunoSEQ multiplex PCR, and TCRdb's table has in-frame clones only and misses some. Counted here are 150,000 to 200,000 clones, 80% to 90% occurring once; the ten biggest clones make up 3% to 4.5%. The TCR originated in a man aged 18 to 35 with active or convalescent COVID-19. The chain is built from TRBV27 and TRBJ2-1, with a weak D call TRBD1 (5 bases). The specimen sequenced was peripheral blood. The CDR3 coding sequence is TGTGCCAGCAGTTTCACAGGATACAATGAGCAGTTCTTC. Translating gives CASSFTGYNEQFF.